This paragraph covers one T cell receptor (beta chain) sequence. The data derive from a study of blood T cell repertoires in COVID-19. The CDR3 extends over 15 amino acids. Germline lookup yields CDR1 LNHDA and CDR2 SQIVND (reference sequence). Losses at the gene ends were 6 bases for V and 7 bases for J; bases not matched to a gene: 11. Sequencing was performed with immunoSEQ multiplex PCR; in TCRdb, only in-frame clones are kept and a portion is missing. The sample contains about 190,000 clones, over 75% of which appear only once. The sequence was obtained from a man over 45 who had recovered from COVID-19. The sample was peripheral blood. The chain employs TRBV19 and TRBJ2-7; 11 bases are a match to TRBD1. CDR3 sequence (DNA): TGTGCCAGTAGCCCCGTCCCGGGACAGGGGGGGGAGCAGTACTTC. Residues: CASSPVPGQGGEQYF.